The 5 T cell receptor beta chains listed next were all sequenced from one sample in a study of vaccination and CD4 T cells after COVID-19. The Oncomine TCR Beta short-read assay generated sequence data from the DNA of cultured CD4+ T cells. In TCRdb, the PCR reads were re-called with MiXCR into one record per CDR3 protein. The sample yields around 19,000 distinct CDR3 sequences, around 45% seen once. These receptors lack a known antigen. Treatment indicated: roughly 11-day PBMC culture with coronavirus spike peptide pools or control peptides (ViraFEST assay). Sequencing was carried out using CD4+ T cells from blood, cultured in vitro. Receptors originate from a human donor who had recovered from COVID-19.

V usage is TRBV2 and J usage is TRBJ2-1; D is tentatively TRBD1 or TRBD2 (5 bases each). The germline V gene has CDR1 SNHLY and CDR2 FYNNEI. Trimming removed 10 bases from V and 5 bases from J, with 18 bases in between. CDR3 length: 14 residues. The CDR3 DNA sequence: TGTGCCACCCTCTGGGTCGAGGGACACAATGAGCAGTTCTTC. Translating gives CATLWVEGHNEQFF.

The chain employs TRBV18 and TRBJ1-2; no reliable D call. CDR1 and CDR2 (germline): KGHSH, LQKENI. Trimming pared 2 bases from V and 4 bases from J, leaving 17 bases between. This CDR3 region has 16 residues. The CDR3 nucleotides are TGTGCCAGCTCACCAACCGCAGACACCCAGCGCTATGGCTACACCTTC. It yields the protein CASSPTADTQRYGYTF.

The V and J genes are TRBV11-3 and TRBJ2-2; D is unresolved. The V gene lost 3 bases and the J gene lost 6 bases, with 11 bases spanning the gap. CDR3 length: 14 amino acids. The germline V gene encodes CDR1 SGHNT and CDR2 YENEEA. The CDR3 sequence is CASSFSEVAGELFF. Here the CDR3 DNA reads TGTGCCAGCAGCTTCAGTGAAGTGGCCGGGGAGCTGTTTTTT.

This clonotype was recorded a few times. V usage is TRBV10-3 and J usage is TRBJ2-2, with 7 bases matching TRBD1. Looked up from germline, CDR1 is ENHRY and CDR2 is SYGVKD. The CDR3 covers 17 residues. The V gene end was trimmed by 5 bases and the J gene end by 5 bases; junction bases not matched to a gene: 14. The CDR3 nucleotides read TGTGCCATCAGTACGCTACAGGGGCGGTTTTTGACCGGGGAGCTGTTTTTT. Residues: CAISTLQGRFLTGELFF.

In this sample, this clonotype turned up a few times. This chain connects TRBV7-9 to TRBJ2-7, with D unclear. Trimming cost V 1 base and J 2 bases, with 9 bases left between them. The germline CDR1 and CDR2 sequences are SEHNR and FQNEAQ (reference sequence). This CDR3 is built from 14 residues. CDR3 region: CASSLEAVTYEQYF. The CDR3 coding sequence is TGTGCCAGCAGCTTAGAGGCGGTTACCTACGAGCAGTACTTC.